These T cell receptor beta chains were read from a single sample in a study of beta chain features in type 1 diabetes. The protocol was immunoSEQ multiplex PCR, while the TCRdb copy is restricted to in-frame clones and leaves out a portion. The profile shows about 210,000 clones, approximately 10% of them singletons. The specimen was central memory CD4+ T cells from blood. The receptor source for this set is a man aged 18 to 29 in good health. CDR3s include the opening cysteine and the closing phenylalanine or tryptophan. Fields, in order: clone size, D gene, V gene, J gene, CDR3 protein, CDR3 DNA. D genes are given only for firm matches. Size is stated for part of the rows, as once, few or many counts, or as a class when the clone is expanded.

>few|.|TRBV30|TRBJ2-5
CAWSVGPQETQYF
TGTGCCTGGAGTGTGGGCCCACAAGAGACCCAGTACTTC
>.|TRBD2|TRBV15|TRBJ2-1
CATSRVVVAGVYLQQFF
TGTGCCACCAGCAGAGTAGTGGTGGCGGGAGTTTATCTACAGCAGTTCTTC
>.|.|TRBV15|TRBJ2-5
CATSRDQETQYF
TGTGCCACCAGCAGAGATCAAGAGACCCAGTACTTC
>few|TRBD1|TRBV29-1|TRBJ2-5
CSAWDSGLQETQYF
TGCAGCGCCTGGGACAGTGGGCTCCAAGAGACCCAGTACTTC
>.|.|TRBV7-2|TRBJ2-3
CASSPLDTQYF
TGTGCCAGCAGCCCCCTGGATACGCAGTATTTT
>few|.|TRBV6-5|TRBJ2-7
CASSSPGGRYEQYF
TGTGCCAGCAGTTCCCCTGGGGGGCGGTACGAGCAGTACTTC
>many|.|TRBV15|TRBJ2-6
CATSREPVGANVLTF
TGTGCCACCAGCAGAGAGCCTGTGGGGGCCAACGTCCTGACTTTC
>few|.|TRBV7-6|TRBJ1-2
CASSLITGGYTF
TGTGCCAGCAGCTTGATCACAGGAGGCTACACCTTC
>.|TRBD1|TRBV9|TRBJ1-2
CASRIGQGLYGYTF
TGTGCCAGCAGGATCGGACAGGGGCTCTATGGCTACACCTTC
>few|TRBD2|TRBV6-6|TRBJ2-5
CASSYSLAGATQYF
TGTGCCAGCAGTTACTCGCTAGCGGGGGCGACCCAGTACTTC
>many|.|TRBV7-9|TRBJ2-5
CASSLTGEGTQYF
TGTGCCAGCAGCTTGACAGGGGAGGGGACCCAGTACTTC
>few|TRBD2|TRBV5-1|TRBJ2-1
CASSLVIAGTNEQFF
TGCGCCAGCAGCTTGGTAATAGCGGGAACCAATGAGCAGTTCTTC
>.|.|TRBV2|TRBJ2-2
CASARWNTGELFF
TGTGCCAGCGCCCGGTGGAACACCGGGGAGCTGTTTTTT
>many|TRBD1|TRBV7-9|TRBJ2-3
CASSVDRGKDTQYF
TGTGCCAGCAGCGTGGACAGGGGGAAAGATACGCAGTATTTT
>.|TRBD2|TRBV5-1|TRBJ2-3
CASSLAGGLAGDTQYF
TGCGCCAGCAGCTTGGCCGGGGGACTAGCGGGAGATACGCAGTATTTT
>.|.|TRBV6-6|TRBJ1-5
CASSPGQPQHF
TGTGCCAGCAGTCCGGGTCAGCCCCAGCATTTT
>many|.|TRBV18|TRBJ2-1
CASSPPAGVYNEQFF
TGTGCCAGCTCACCGCCCGCGGGTGTTTACAATGAGCAGTTCTTC
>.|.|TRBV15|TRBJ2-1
CATSRDLGGPLNNEQFF
TGTGCCACCAGCAGAGATCTCGGGGGGCCCCTTAACAATGAGCAGTTCTTC
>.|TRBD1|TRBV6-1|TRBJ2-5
CASARTGAIETQYF
TGTGCCAGCGCCCGGACAGGGGCGATAGAGACCCAGTACTTC
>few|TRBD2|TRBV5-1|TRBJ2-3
CASSSGTSGSTDTQYF
TGCGCCAGCAGCTCTGGGACTAGCGGTAGCACAGATACGCAGTATTTT
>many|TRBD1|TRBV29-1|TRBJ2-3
CSAPATGPLTDTQYF
TGCAGCGCTCCCGCGACAGGGCCCCTCACAGATACGCAGTATTTT
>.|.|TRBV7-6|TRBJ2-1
CASSVVGYNEQFF
TGTGCCAGCAGCGTAGTCGGTTACAATGAGCAGTTCTTC
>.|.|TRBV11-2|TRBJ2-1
CASSPGSYYNEQFF
TGTGCCAGCAGCCCCGGGTCTTACTACAATGAGCAGTTCTTC
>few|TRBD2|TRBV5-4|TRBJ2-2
CASSPGLAGANTGELFF
TGTGCCAGCAGCCCGGGACTAGCGGGAGCTAACACCGGGGAGCTGTTTTTT
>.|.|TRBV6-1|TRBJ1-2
CASSQQGFYGYTF
TGTGCCAGCAGTCAACAGGGATTCTATGGCTACACCTTC
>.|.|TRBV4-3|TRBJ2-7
CASSQDRGTASEQYF
TGCGCCAGCAGCCAAGATCGGGGGACGGCCAGCGAGCAGTACTTC
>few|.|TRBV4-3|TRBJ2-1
CASSQDGTLSYNEQFF
TGCGCCAGCAGCCAAGATGGGACACTCTCCTACAATGAGCAGTTCTTC
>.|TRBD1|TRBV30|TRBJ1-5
CAWGDRADQPQHF
TGTGCCTGGGGAGACAGGGCAGATCAGCCCCAGCATTTT
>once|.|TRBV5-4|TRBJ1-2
CASSLTEHYGYTF
TGTGCCAGCAGCTTGACCGAACACTATGGCTACACCTTC
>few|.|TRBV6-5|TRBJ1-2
CASSYVAGGLYGYTF
TGTGCCAGCAGTTATGTGGCCGGGGGCCTCTATGGCTACACCTTC
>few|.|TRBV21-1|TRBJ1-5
CASTLSGGSNQPQHF
TGTGCCAGCACCCTATCCGGGGGAAGCAATCAGCCCCAGCATTTT
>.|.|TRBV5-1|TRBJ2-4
CASSSTFGIQYF
TGCGCCAGCAGCTCGACGTTCGGGATTCAGTACTTC
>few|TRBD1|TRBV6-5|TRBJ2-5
CASSFRTGGKETQYF
TGTGCCAGCAGTTTTCGGACAGGGGGCAAGGAGACCCAGTACTTC
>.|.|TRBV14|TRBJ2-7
CASSQNSRGTEQYF
TGTGCCAGCAGCCAAAATTCTCGGGGCACCGAGCAGTACTTC
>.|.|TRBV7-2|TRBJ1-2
CASSLTWTDYGYTF
TGTGCCAGCAGCTTAACGTGGACAGACTATGGCTACACCTTC
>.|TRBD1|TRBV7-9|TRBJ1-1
CASSFTGEATEAFF
TGTGCCAGCAGCTTTACAGGGGAGGCAACTGAAGCTTTCTTT
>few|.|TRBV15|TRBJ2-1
CATSRDEGRSQFF
TGTGCCACCAGCAGAGATGAAGGGCGGTCGCAGTTCTTC
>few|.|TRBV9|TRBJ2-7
CASSVAVGGSEQYF
TGTGCCAGCAGCGTAGCGGTGGGAGGAAGCGAGCAGTACTTC
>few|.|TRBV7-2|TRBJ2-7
CASSPGRLWYF
TGTGCCAGCAGCCCTGGACGGCTATGGTACTTC
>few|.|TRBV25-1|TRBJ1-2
CASSKQGNRGYTF
TGTGCCAGCAGCAAACAGGGTAATCGTGGCTACACCTTC
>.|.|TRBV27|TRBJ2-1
CASSYLGAVTYNEQFF
TGTGCCAGCAGTTATTTGGGGGCGGTGACATACAATGAGCAGTTCTTC
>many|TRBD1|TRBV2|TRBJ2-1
CASSRPTGGRDEQFF
TGTGCCAGCTCGAGGCCCACAGGGGGTAGAGATGAGCAGTTCTTC
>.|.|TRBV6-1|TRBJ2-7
CASIGHPYPGGEQYF
TGTGCCAGCATCGGGCACCCATACCCAGGTGGCGAGCAGTACTTC
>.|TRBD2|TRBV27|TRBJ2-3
CASSPSGRVPDTQYF
TGTGCCAGCAGCCCTTCGGGGAGGGTCCCAGATACGCAGTATTTT
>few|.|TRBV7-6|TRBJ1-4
CAIQKKMSRGGEKLFF
TGTGCCATCCAGAAAAAGATGTCCCGGGGAGGGGAAAAACTGTTTTTT
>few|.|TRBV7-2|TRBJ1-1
CASSLVRGRVPEAFF
TGTGCCAGCAGCTTAGTCCGTGGTAGGGTCCCTGAAGCTTTCTTT
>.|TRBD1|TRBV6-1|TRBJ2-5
CASSLNRGKTQYF
TGTGCCAGCAGTCTCAACAGGGGGAAGACCCAGTACTTC
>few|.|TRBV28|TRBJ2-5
CASMVSGWETQYF
TGTGCCAGCATGGTTTCAGGCTGGGAGACCCAGTACTTC
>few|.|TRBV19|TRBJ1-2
CASSLEAQVYGYTF
TGTGCCAGTAGTTTAGAGGCACAAGTCTATGGCTACACCTTC
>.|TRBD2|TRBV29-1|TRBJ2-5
CSVKAGGSGETQYF
TGCAGCGTGAAAGCGGGAGGGTCGGGAGAGACCCAGTACTTC